The next 27 T cell receptor beta chains were all read from a single sample in a study of type 1 and type 2 diabetes patients. Amplification started from genomic DNA. Multiplex PCR with 30 forward and 13 reverse primers amplified the TCR beta CDR3. MiXCR, run by TCRdb on the multiplex PCR reads, gives a single entry per CDR3 protein. The table includes 280,000 or so distinct CDR3 sequences, around 47% detected once. Sequencing was performed on peripheral blood mononuclear cells (PBMCs). Receptors originate from a man younger than 35 with type 2 diabetes.

This chain joins TRBV14 and TRBJ2-7; D uncertain. With 2 bases removed from V and 6 bases from J, the gap between germline ends came to 17 bases. The CDR3 is 15 amino acids. Germline V gene lookup returns CDR1 SGHDN and CDR2 FVKESK. DNA for the CDR3: TGTGCCAGCAGCCAACTTAGGTCTGCCATCCTCGAGCAGTACTTC. It codes for CASSQLRSAILEQYF.

This clonotype was seen repeatedly, ten times or more. CDR3 bases: TGTGCCAGCAGTGAATGGGGGGACGAGCAGTACTTC. This codes for CASSEWGDEQYF. The J gene is TRBJ2-7, the V gene TRBV25-1, with D maybe TRBD2 (6 bases). V shed 1 base and J shed 5 bases, with 6 bases lying between them. Germline CDR1 is MGHDK and CDR2 is SYGVNS. The CDR3 runs 12 residues.

V is TRBV10-3 and J is TRBJ1-5; D is ambiguous. CDR1 and CDR2 (germline): ENHRY, SYGVKD. The CDR3 is 13 amino acids. Trimming shortened V by 7 bases and J by 2 bases, and 9 bases separated the two germline ends. The CDR3 sequence is CAINDGGNQPQHF. CDR3 bases: TGTGCCATCAATGACGGGGGCAATCAGCCCCAGCATTTT.

V gene TRBV29-1 combines with J gene TRBJ2-3, with D hard to call. The CDR3 loop spans 10 amino acids. V was cut by 4 bases and J by 4 bases, with 3 bases left in between. Germline CDR1 and CDR2: SQVTM and ANQGSEA. The CDR3 region has the DNA TGCAGCGTTGGATCAGATACGCAGTATTTT. The encoded protein is CSVGSDTQYF.

This clonotype appeared many times. The rearrangement links TRBV29-1 to TRBJ2-7, with D hard to call. The CDR3 runs to 11 residues. Germline V gene lookup returns CDR1 SQVTM and CDR2 ANQGSEA. Trimming took 4 bases from V and 4 from J, leaving 8 bases between them. DNA of the CDR3: TGCAGCGTTGCTTTCGGTTACGAGCAGTACTTC. This sequence encodes CSVAFGYEQYF.

The rearrangement links TRBV6-5 to TRBJ1-1; no clear D gene. Trimming left V 6 bases short and J 1 base short, with 9 bases between. Germline V CDR1 and CDR2: MNHEY, SVGAGI. The CDR3 has 13 amino acids. The CDR3 sequence: CASRPLGNTEAFF. The CDR3 coding sequence is TGTGCCAGCAGGCCGTTGGGGAACACTGAAGCTTTCTTT.

This clonotype was counted once. The DNA is omitted, as the CDR3 cannot be located on it reliably, and the CDR3 follows TCRdb's listing. The chain links TRBV30 to TRBJ1-1; the D segment call TRBD1 is taken from the table without a DNA check. A total of 24 residues make up the CDR3, ends included. Germline V gives CDR1 GTSNPN, CDR2 SVGIG (reference sequence). The CDR3 sequence is CAWGTQPCTCVPPAGYRVGTEAFF.

V is TRBV20-1 and J is TRBJ1-2, with TRBD1 matching 8 bases. Unmatched junction bases numbered 11, after V lost 4 bases and J lost 4 bases. Germline V lookup: CDR1 DFQATT, CDR2 SNEGSKA (reference sequence). The length of the CDR3 is 15 residues. The CDR3 reads CSATSGQGIAYGYTF. CDR3 nucleotides: TGCAGTGCTACATCTGGACAGGGAATTGCCTATGGCTACACCTTC.

V is TRBV7-2 and J is TRBJ1-6; TRBD1 matches at 7 bases. Germline V gene data show CDR1 as SGHTA and CDR2 as FQGNSA. This CDR3 is 14 amino acids long. Germline trimming cut 2 bases from V and 8 bases from J; bases unmatched to any gene: 3. The CDR3 reads CASSLPGGDSPLHF. In DNA form, the CDR3 reads TGTGCCAGCAGCTTACCAGGGGGGGATTCACCCCTCCACTTT.

CDR3 bases: TGTGCCAGCAGCTTTCCCGGGGTGGGAGTGCGGGTCAATGAGCAGTTCTTC. Its translation: CASSFPGVGVRVNEQFF. The chain combines TRBV7-9 with TRBJ2-1, with a tentative D call TRBD2 (5 bases). Germline-derived CDR1 and CDR2 are SEHNR and FQNEAQ (reference sequence). V was pared by 3 bases and J by 6 bases, with 21 bases between. The CDR3 totals 17 residues.

The sample holds one count of this clonotype. Mismatch with germline at one junction end may stem from a read error. This CDR3 reads CAGSSTRRELFF. For the CDR3, the DNA is TGTGCCGGCAGTTCCACCAGAAGGGAGCTGTTTTTT. The chain links TRBV27 to TRBJ2-2, with unresolved D. The CDR3 extends over 12 amino acids. Per germline, CDR1 MNHEY and CDR2 SMNVEV (reference sequence).

The chain links TRBV30 to TRBJ2-6, with D possibly being TRBD2 (5 bases). Trimming stripped 8 bases from V and 0 bases from J, with 11 bases between. The germline V gene encodes CDR1 GTSNPN and CDR2 SVGIG (reference sequence). The CDR3 runs 14 residues. CDR3: CAGTRGSGANVLTF. The CDR3 nucleotides read TGTGCCGGAACACGGGGCTCTGGGGCCAACGTCCTGACTTTC.

The rearrangement joins TRBV2 to TRBJ2-2; D gene ambiguous. V gave up 5 bases and J gave up 1 base, with 5 bases separating them. This CDR3 is 13 amino acids long. Germline-derived CDR1 and CDR2 are SNHLY and FYNNEI. CDR3 amino acids: CASSKLNTGELFF. The CDR3 DNA is TGTGCCAGCAGTAAACTGAACACCGGGGAGCTGTTTTTT.

CDR3 sequence reads: CSAISDSLNTEAFF. Written as DNA, the CDR3 is TGCAGCGCAATCTCGGACAGCTTGAACACTGAAGCTTTCTTT. The chain couples TRBV29-1 to TRBJ1-1; D possibly corresponds to TRBD1 (6 bases). The V end was cut by 7 bases, the J end by 0 bases, with 15 bases between. The germline gives CDR1 SQVTM, CDR2 ANQGSEA. The CDR3 is 14 amino acids.

The rearrangement joins TRBV25-1 to TRBJ1-5, with D hard to call. With 5 bases removed from V and 5 bases from J, the gap between germline ends came to 13 bases. The germline V gene encodes CDR1 MGHDK and CDR2 SYGVNS. This CDR3 contains 14 residues. The CDR3 DNA follows: TGTGCCAGCAGTTACGACGGACGCGATCAGCCCCAGCATTTT. It specifies CASSYDGRDQPQHF.

The chain's CDR3 is CAISGGRDQETQYF. The CDR3 nucleotides are TGTGCCATCAGTGGGGGCCGTGACCAAGAGACCCAGTACTTC. J is TRBJ2-5 and V is TRBV10-3, with a tentative D call TRBD1 (5 bases). The germline V gene has CDR1 ENHRY and CDR2 SYGVKD. This CDR3 is 14 amino acids long. Between the trimmed V and J ends, which lost 4 bases and 0 bases, there was a span of 9 bases.

The V and J genes are TRBV20-1 and TRBJ2-3; D might be TRBD2 (5 bases). V shed 3 bases and J shed 1 base, with 14 bases lying between them. CDR3 size: 15 residues. Germline V lookup: CDR1 DFQATT, CDR2 SNEGSKA (reference sequence). The CDR3 spells CSASRLRRGTDTQYF. The DNA for the CDR3 is TGCAGTGCTAGCCGACTACGGCGGGGCACAGATACGCAGTATTTT.

The table lists this clonotype with a count of one. The chain couples TRBV5-1 to TRBJ2-7, with D uncertain. V dropped 4 bases and J dropped 7 bases, with 21 bases sitting between them. Germline lookup yields CDR1 SGHRS and CDR2 YFSETQ. The CDR3 covers 15 residues. CDR3 sequence: CASSQVSGFYNEQYF. CDR3 in DNA: TGCGCCAGCAGCCAAGTCTCCGGGTTCTACAATGAGCAGTACTTC.

The J gene is TRBJ1-5, the V gene TRBV7-9, with a possible D match to TRBD1 (6 bases). V was clipped by 6 bases and J by 5 bases, with 14 bases between them. CDR1 is SEHNR and CDR2 is FQNEAQ in the germline V gene (reference sequence). CDR3 length: 14 amino acids. The CDR3 protein is CASSATGPYQPQHF. The CDR3, as DNA: TGTGCCAGCAGTGCGACAGGCCCCTATCAGCCCCAGCATTTT.

The chain carries TRBV12-5 and TRBJ1-1; D gene uncertain. The V end lost 1 base, the J end lost 2 bases, and 2 bases lay between the germline ends. Germline CDR1 is LGHNT and CDR2 is FRNRAP. CDR3 length: 12 amino acids. Written as DNA, the CDR3 is TGTGCTAGTGGTTTGGGTAACACTGAAGCTTTCTTT. This encodes CASGLGNTEAFF.

This chain links TRBV9 with TRBJ2-7, with 8 bases that match TRBD1. There are 15 residues in the CDR3. V shed 4 bases, J shed 0 bases, and the junction held 6 bases outside the gene matches. Germline CDR1 SGDLS, CDR2 YYNGEE. The CDR3 DNA reads TGTGCCAGCAGCCCCAGGACAGGGTTCTCCTACGAGCAGTACTTC. Protein sequence: CASSPRTGFSYEQYF.

This clonotype has only one observation. The V and J genes are TRBV18 and TRBJ2-2, with a possible D match to TRBD2 (6 bases). Trimming took off 6 bases at V and 0 bases at J, with 8 bases between the two ends. Germline CDR1 KGHSH, CDR2 LQKENI. This CDR3 is built from 14 residues. The CDR3 nucleotides are TGTGCCAGCTCCAGGGACTCGAACACCGGGGAGCTGTTTTTT. Its translation: CASSRDSNTGELFF.

This clonotype has a handful of counts. The rearrangement joins TRBV20-1 to TRBJ2-1; D gene uncertain. This CDR3 contains 11 residues. Germline lookup yields CDR1 DFQATT and CDR2 SNEGSKA (reference sequence). The V gene lost 3 bases and the J gene lost 5 bases, with 5 bases spanning the gap. The DNA for the CDR3 is TGCAGTGCTAGGTCGGACAATGAGCAGTTCTTC. This sequence encodes CSARSDNEQFF.

This clonotype came up a few times. The genes are TRBV7-2 and TRBJ1-6, with D possibly being TRBD1 (5 bases). Per the germline V gene, CDR1 is SGHTA and CDR2 is FQGNSA. The CDR3 has 18 residues. V lost 8 bases and J lost 4, with 24 bases in between. CDR3 residues: CASGPWGGSLSYNSPLHF. In DNA, the CDR3 is TGTGCCAGCGGCCCCTGGGGCGGATCACTGTCGTATAATTCACCCCTCCACTTT.

V and J are TRBV19 and TRBJ2-5, with 14 bases aligning to TRBD2. Unmatched junction bases numbered 22, after V lost 11 bases and J lost 5 bases. Per the germline V gene, CDR1 is LNHDA and CDR2 is SQIVND (reference sequence). This CDR3 has 19 amino acids. The DNA of the CDR3 is TGTGCCTGGAGTGTCGGGCCGACGGGGACTAGCGGGAGTTGGGAGACCCAGTACTTC. This codes for CAWSVGPTGTSGSWETQYF. The full variable domain, in which reference TRBV19 and TRBJ2-5 provide the parts outside the CDR3, is DGGITQSPKYLFRKEGQNVTLSCEQNLNHDAMYWYRQDPGQGLRLIYYSQIVNDFQKGDIAEGYSVSREKKESFPLTVTSAQKNPTAFYLCAWSVGPTGTSGSWETQYFGPGTRLLVL.

This clonotype has only one observation. V usage is TRBV7-2 and J usage is TRBJ2-3; the match to TRBD1 covers 10 bases. Trimming cost V 5 bases and J 5 bases; bases outside gene matches: 10. This CDR3 contains 16 residues. Germline CDR1 reads SGHTA; CDR2 reads FQGNSA. The CDR3 reads CASSHMPGQGLDTQYF. The DNA of the CDR3 is TGTGCCAGCAGCCACATGCCGGGACAGGGGTTAGATACGCAGTATTTT.

The chain uses TRBV4-1 and TRBJ2-5; TRBD1 matches at 7 bases. The CDR3 has 16 residues. Germline V gives CDR1 MGHRA, CDR2 YSYEKL. Trimming at V came to 0 bases and at J to 2 bases, leaving 6 bases not matched to a gene. The CDR3 region is CASSQDPGQPQETQYF. CDR3 DNA sequence: TGCGCCAGCAGCCAAGATCCGGGACAGCCTCAAGAGACCCAGTACTTC.